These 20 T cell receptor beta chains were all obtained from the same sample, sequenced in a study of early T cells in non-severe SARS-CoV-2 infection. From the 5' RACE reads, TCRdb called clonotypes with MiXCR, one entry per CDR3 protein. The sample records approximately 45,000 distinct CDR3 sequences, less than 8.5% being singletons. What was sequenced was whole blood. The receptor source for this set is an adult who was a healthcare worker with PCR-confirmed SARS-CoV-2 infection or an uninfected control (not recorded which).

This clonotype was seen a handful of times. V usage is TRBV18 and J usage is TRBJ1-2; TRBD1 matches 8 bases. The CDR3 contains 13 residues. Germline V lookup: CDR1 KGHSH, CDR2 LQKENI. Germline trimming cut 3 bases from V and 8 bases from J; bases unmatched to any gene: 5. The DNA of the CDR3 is TGTGCCAGCTCACCGGGACAGGATCAGGGCTACACCTTC. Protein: CASSPGQDQGYTF.

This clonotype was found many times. CDR3 loop: CASTHGMVASYEQYF. In nucleotides, the CDR3 is TGTGCCAGCACCCACGGGATGGTAGCTTCCTACGAGCAGTACTTC. This chain joins TRBV12-3 or TRBV12-4 and TRBJ2-7; the D gene is possibly TRBD2 (5 bases). The CDR3 has 15 residues. The germline V and J ends were trimmed by 7 bases and 1 base, with 17 bases remaining between them.

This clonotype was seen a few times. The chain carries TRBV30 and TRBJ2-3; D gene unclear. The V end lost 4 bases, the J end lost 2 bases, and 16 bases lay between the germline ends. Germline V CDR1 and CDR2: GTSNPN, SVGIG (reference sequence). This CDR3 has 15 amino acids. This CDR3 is CAWTPPWQSTDTQYF. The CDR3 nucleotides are TGTGCCTGGACCCCACCCTGGCAATCCACAGATACGCAGTATTTT.

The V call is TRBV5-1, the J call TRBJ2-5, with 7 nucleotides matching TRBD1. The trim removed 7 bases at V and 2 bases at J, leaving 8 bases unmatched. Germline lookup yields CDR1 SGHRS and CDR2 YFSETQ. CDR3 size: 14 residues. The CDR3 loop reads CASFRTGSQETQYF. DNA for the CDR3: TGCGCCAGCTTCCGGACAGGCTCGCAAGAGACCCAGTACTTC.

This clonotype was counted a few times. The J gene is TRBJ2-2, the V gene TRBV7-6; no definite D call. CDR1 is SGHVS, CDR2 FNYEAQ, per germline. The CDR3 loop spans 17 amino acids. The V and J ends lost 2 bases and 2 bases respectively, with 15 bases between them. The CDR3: CASSLQGLAGNTGELFF. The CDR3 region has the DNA TGTGCCAGCAGCTTACAAGGGTTGGCAGGAAACACCGGGGAGCTGTTTTTT.

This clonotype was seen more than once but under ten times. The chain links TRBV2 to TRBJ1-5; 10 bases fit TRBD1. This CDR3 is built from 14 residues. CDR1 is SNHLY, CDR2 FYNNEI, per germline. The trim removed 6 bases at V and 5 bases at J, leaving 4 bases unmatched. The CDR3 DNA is TGTGCCAGCAGCTTCGGGACAGGGGATCAGCCCCAGCATTTT. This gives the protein CASSFGTGDQPQHF.

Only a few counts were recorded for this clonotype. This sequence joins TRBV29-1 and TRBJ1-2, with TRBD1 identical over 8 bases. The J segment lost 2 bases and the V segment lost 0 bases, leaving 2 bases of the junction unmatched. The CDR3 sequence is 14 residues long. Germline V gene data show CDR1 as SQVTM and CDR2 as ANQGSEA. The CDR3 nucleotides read TGCAGCGTTGAAGATCGGACAGGGAACTATGGCTACACCTTC. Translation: CSVEDRTGNYGYTF.

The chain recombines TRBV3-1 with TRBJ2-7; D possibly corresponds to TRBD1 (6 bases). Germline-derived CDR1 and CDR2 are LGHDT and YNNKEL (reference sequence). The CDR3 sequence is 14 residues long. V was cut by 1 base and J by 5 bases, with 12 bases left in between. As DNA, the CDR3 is TGTGCCAGCAGCCAAGGCCCAGGGGCCAACGAGCAGTACTTC. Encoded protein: CASSQGPGANEQYF.

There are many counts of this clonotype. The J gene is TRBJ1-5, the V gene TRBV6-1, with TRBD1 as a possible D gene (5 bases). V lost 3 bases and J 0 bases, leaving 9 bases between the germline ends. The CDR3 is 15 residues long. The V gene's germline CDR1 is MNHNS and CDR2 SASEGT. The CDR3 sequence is CASSDRGYSNQPQHF. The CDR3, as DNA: TGTGCCAGCAGTGACCGGGGCTATAGCAATCAGCCCCAGCATTTT.

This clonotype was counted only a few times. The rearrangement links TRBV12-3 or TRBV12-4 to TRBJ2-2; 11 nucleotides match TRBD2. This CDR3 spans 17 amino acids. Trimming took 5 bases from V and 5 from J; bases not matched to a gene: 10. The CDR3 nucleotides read TGTGCCAGCAGTCCACTGACTAGCGGGGAGCCAACCGGGGAGCTGTTTTTT. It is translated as CASSPLTSGEPTGELFF.

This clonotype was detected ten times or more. CDR3 region: CASRPWTGDSETQYF. CDR3 nucleotide sequence: TGTGCCAGCAGGCCGTGGACAGGGGATTCGGAGACCCAGTACTTC. The V call is TRBV6-6, the J call TRBJ2-5; TRBD1 matches 9 bases. CDR1 is MNHNY, CDR2 SVGAGI, per germline (reference sequence). The CDR3 totals 15 residues. With V trimmed by 6 bases and J by 5 bases, 10 bases remained unmatched.

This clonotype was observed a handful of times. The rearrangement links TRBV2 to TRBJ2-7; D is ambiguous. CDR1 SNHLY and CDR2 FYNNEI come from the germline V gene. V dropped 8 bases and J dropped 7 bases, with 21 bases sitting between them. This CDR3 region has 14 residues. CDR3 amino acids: CASATPRLRLEQYF. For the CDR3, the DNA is TGTGCCAGCGCCACACCCCGCCTACGTTTAGAGCAGTACTTC.

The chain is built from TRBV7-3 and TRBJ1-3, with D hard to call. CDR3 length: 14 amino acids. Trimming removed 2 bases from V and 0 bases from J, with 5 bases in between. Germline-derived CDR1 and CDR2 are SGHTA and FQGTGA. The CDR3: CASSLSGSGNTIYF. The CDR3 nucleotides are TGTGCCAGCAGCTTATCTGGCTCTGGAAACACCATATATTTT.

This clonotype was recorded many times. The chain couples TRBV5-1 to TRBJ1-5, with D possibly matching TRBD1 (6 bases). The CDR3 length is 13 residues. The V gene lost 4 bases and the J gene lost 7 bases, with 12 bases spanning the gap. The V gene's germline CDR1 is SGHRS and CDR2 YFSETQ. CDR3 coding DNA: TGCGCCAGCAGCCAAGGGGGTGCCCAGCCCCAGCATTTT. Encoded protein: CASSQGGAQPQHF.

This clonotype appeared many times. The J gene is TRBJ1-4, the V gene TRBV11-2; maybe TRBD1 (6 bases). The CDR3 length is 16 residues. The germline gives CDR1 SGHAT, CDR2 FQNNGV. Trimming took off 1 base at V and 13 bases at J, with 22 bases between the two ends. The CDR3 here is CASSLGFRGLIEGLFF. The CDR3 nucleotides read TGTGCCAGCAGCTTAGGATTCCGGGGGCTAATCGAGGGACTGTTTTTT.

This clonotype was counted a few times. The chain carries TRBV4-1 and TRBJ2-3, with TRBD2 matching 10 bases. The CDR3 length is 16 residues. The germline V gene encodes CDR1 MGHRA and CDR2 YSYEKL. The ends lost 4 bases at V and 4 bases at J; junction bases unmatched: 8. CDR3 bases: TGCGCCAGCAGCCTCCCAGCGGGGGGGGCCCCAGATACGCAGTATTTT. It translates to CASSLPAGGAPDTQYF.

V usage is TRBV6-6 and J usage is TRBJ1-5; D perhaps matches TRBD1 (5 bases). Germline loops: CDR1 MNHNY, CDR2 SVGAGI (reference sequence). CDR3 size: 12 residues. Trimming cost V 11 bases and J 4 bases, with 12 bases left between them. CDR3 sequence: CAAGGGNQPQHF. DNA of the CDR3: TGTGCCGCGGGCGGGGGGAATCAGCCCCAGCATTTT.

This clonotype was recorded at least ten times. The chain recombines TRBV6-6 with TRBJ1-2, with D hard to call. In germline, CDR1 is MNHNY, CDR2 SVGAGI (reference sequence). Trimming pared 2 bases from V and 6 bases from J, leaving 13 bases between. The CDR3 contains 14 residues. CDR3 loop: CASSYGDRYDGYTF. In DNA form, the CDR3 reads TGTGCCAGCAGTTACGGGGATAGATATGATGGCTACACCTTC.

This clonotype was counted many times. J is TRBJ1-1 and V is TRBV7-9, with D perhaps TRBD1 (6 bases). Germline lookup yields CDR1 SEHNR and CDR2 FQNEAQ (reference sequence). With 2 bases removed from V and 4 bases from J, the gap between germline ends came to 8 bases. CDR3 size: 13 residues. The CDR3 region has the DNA TGTGCCAGCAGCTTAAAAGGGGGCACTGAAGCTTTCTTT. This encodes CASSLKGGTEAFF.

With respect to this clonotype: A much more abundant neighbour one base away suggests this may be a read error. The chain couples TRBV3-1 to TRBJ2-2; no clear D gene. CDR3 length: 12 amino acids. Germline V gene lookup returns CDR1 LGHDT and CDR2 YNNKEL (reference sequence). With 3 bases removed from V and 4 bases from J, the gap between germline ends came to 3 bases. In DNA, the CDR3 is TGTGCCAGCAGCCAGGGCACCGGGGAGCTGTTTTTT. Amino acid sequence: CASSQGTGELFF. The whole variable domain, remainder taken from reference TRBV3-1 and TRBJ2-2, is DTAVSQTPKYLVTQMGNDKSIKCEQNLGHDTMYWYKQDSKKFLKIMFSYNNKELIINETVPNRFSPKSPDKAHLNLHINSLELGDSAVYFCASSQGTGELFFGEGSRLTVL.